These 15 T cell receptor beta chains share one sample of origin, sequenced in a study of regulatory T cells in long-lasting Graves disease. Documented time point: newly diagnosed GD, antithyroid drugs for less than 3 months. Preparation of the TCR library used RNA extracted from PBMCs. According to the study, TCR beta libraries were built with iRepertoire HTBI primers and CDR3-region Arm-PCR. TCRdb reanalysed the multiplex PCR reads using MiXCR and keeps one entry per CDR3 protein. The data hold about 320,000 distinct CDR3 sequences, with under 20% observed a single time. The sequencing used peripheral blood mononuclear cells (PBMCs), collected at new diagnosis, from a patient treated with antithyroid drugs. The receptors here all came from a female donor with Graves disease.

This clonotype was seen at least ten times. J is TRBJ2-1 and V is TRBV19, with 9 bases fitting TRBD1. Germline V CDR1 and CDR2: LNHDA, SQIVND (reference sequence). This CDR3 has 14 amino acids. V lost 8 bases and J lost 6; bases outside the gene matches: 8. The CDR3 here is CASRGTGSRNEQFF. The CDR3 region has the DNA TGTGCCAGTCGGGGGACAGGGTCACGCAATGAGCAGTTCTTC.

This clonotype was observed many times. The chain employs TRBV18 and TRBJ1-2; D gene uncertain. The length of the CDR3 is 14 residues. Trimming stripped 2 bases from V and 1 base from J, with 8 bases between. Germline V CDR1 and CDR2: KGHSH, LQKENI. The CDR3 reads CASSPSQDNYGYTF. The CDR3 DNA reads as TGTGCCAGCTCACCATCCCAGGATAACTATGGCTACACCTTC. Based on the CDR3 plus reference TRBV18 and TRBJ1-2, the full variable domain is NAGVMQNPRHLVRRRGQEARLRCSPMKGHSHVYWYRQLPEEGLKFMVYLQKENIIDESGMPKERFSAEFPKEGPSILRIQQVVRGDSAAYFCASSPSQDNYGYTFGSGTRLTVV.

This clonotype was observed at least ten times. The chain couples TRBV2 to TRBJ2-7; D remains unclear. The length of the CDR3 is 14 residues. Trimming took 6 bases from V and 0 from J, leaving 12 bases between them. The germline CDR1 and CDR2 sequences are SNHLY and FYNNEI. CDR3 region: CASRGAANSYEQYF. Written as DNA, the CDR3 is TGTGCCAGCAGGGGCGCGGCTAACTCCTACGAGCAGTACTTC.

This clonotype was recorded at least ten times. This sequence joins TRBV27 and TRBJ2-2, with D maybe TRBD2 (5 bases). The germline CDR1 and CDR2 sequences are MNHEY and SMNVEV (reference sequence). Trimming removed 7 bases at V and 4 bases at J, with 22 bases between. The CDR3 has 17 residues. CDR3 region: CASTPWGVAGPTGELFF. The CDR3 region has the DNA TGTGCCAGCACCCCATGGGGAGTCGCAGGACCCACCGGGGAGCTGTTTTTT.

In its sample, this clonotype was seen many times. The gene calls are TRBV7-9 and TRBJ2-7; perhaps TRBD2 as D (5 bases). CDR1 SEHNR and CDR2 FQNEAQ come from the germline V gene (reference sequence). The CDR3 spans 13 residues. The V end lost 3 bases, the J end lost 2 bases, and 8 bases lay between the germline ends. CDR3 region: CASSFDGTYEQYF. The CDR3 coding sequence is TGTGCCAGCAGCTTCGACGGGACCTACGAGCAGTACTTC.

This clonotype was found a few times. The chain couples TRBV4-2 to TRBJ2-7, with D hard to call. This CDR3 has 14 amino acids. Germline-derived CDR1 and CDR2 are LGHNA and YNFKEQ. V lost 0 bases and J lost 1, with 7 bases in between. The CDR3 is CASSQETASYEQYF. The CDR3 nucleotides are TGTGCCAGCAGCCAAGAAACAGCTTCCTACGAGCAGTACTTC.

This clonotype was detected many times. The chain employs TRBV5-6 and TRBJ1-6, with no clear D. This CDR3 has 14 residues. V shed 6 bases and J shed 10 bases, with 17 bases lying between them. Germline values: CDR1 SGHDT, CDR2 YYEEEE. The CDR3 coding sequence is TGTGCCAGCAATGAGTTTCAGGAGGAATCACCCCTCCACTTT. This encodes CASNEFQEESPLHF.

This clonotype showed up just a few times. The V and J genes are TRBV6-1 and TRBJ2-3; 8 positions agree with TRBD2. Trimming removed 5 bases from V and 4 bases from J; junction bases left unmatched: 11. The CDR3 runs 16 residues. The germline V gene encodes CDR1 MNHNS and CDR2 SASEGT. The CDR3 region is CASSHAGTSHADTQYF. The DNA for the CDR3 is TGTGCCAGCAGTCATGCCGGGACTAGTCATGCAGATACGCAGTATTTT.

In this sample, this clonotype turned up many times. The V gene is TRBV10-3, the J gene TRBJ2-3; a possible D gene is TRBD1 (6 bases). V lost 4 bases and J 3 bases, leaving 14 bases between the germline ends. Germline V gene data show CDR1 as ENHRY and CDR2 as SYGVKD. This CDR3 contains 15 residues. For the CDR3, the DNA is TGTGCCATCAGTGGAGTCAGGGGTGTAACAGATACGCAGTATTTT. It specifies CAISGVRGVTDTQYF.

This clonotype has only a few counts. V gene TRBV20-1 combines with J gene TRBJ2-3; tentative D call: TRBD1 (5 bases). The CDR3 extends over 13 amino acids. Deletions cut 3 bases from V and 4 bases from J, with 11 bases between. Germline values: CDR1 DFQATT, CDR2 SNEGSKA (reference sequence). The CDR3 nucleotides read TGCAGTGCTAGGAACCCAGGGCCAGATACGCAGTATTTT. This translates into CSARNPGPDTQYF.

This clonotype came up many times. The chain is built from TRBV11-2 and TRBJ2-7, with a weak D call TRBD2 (6 bases). The CDR3 runs to 12 residues. Germline assignment: CDR1 SGHAT and CDR2 FQNNGV. V lost 5 bases and J 4 bases, leaving 9 bases between the germline ends. DNA for the CDR3: TGTGCCAGCAGCAAGACTAGTTACGAGCAGTACTTC. It specifies CASSKTSYEQYF.

V usage is TRBV30 and J usage is TRBJ1-2; D might be TRBD1 (5 bases). Trimming shortened V by 3 bases and J by 5 bases, and 13 bases separated the two germline ends. The CDR3 totals 13 residues. CDR1 GTSNPN and CDR2 SVGIG come from the germline V gene (reference sequence). CDR3 protein: CAWRAGRGYGYTF. The CDR3 DNA reads TGTGCCTGGAGAGCAGGGAGAGGTTATGGCTACACCTTC.

This clonotype came up many times. This sequence joins TRBV3-1 and TRBJ2-7; D unclear. The CDR3 is made up of 12 amino acids. CDR1 LGHDT and CDR2 YNNKEL come from the germline V gene (reference sequence). The V end was cut by 5 bases, the J end by 2 bases, with 7 bases between. The CDR3 region is CASSKTPYEQYF. The CDR3 DNA reads TGTGCCAGCAGCAAAACCCCCTACGAGCAGTACTTC.

This clonotype was seen ten or more times. The chain links TRBV28 to TRBJ1-1, with a possible D match to TRBD1 (6 bases). The length of the CDR3 is 14 residues. V was cut by 5 bases and J by 3 bases, with 13 bases left in between. Germline V CDR1 and CDR2: MDHEN, SYDVKM. CDR3 bases: TGTGCCAGCAGTACCCAGGGGAGGGACACTGAAGCTTTCTTT. This encodes CASSTQGRDTEAFF.

The table lists this clonotype with a few counts. The chain links TRBV28 to TRBJ2-3; 8 positions match TRBD1. V lost 5 bases, J lost 5 bases, and 12 bases stayed unmatched. Germline lookup yields CDR1 MDHEN and CDR2 SYDVKM. The CDR3 length is 16 residues. CDR3 residues: CASSLHPGGAKDTQYF. CDR3 nucleotides: TGTGCCAGCAGTCTCCATCCAGGGGGCGCGAAAGATACGCAGTATTTT.